Following are 4 T cell receptor beta chains from one sample sequenced in a study of Ad26.COV2.S vaccination and SARS-CoV-2 variants. Sequencing was performed with immunoSEQ multiplex PCR; in TCRdb, only in-frame clones are kept and a portion is missing. The table records 430,000 or so clones, about 93% of them present only once. Treatment in this sample: some 19 received Ad26.COV2.S at low or high dose, single or two shots; roughly 5 received placebo; per-sample allocation not given. Each sample was drawn 63 days after the first injection (of vaccine or placebo). This sample comprised peripheral blood, obtained in a trial of Ad26.COV2.S vaccine versus placebo. The receptors were sampled from a person between 18 and 59 years old who received the Ad26.COV2.S COVID-19 vaccine or a placebo.

The chain combines TRBV2 with TRBJ2-7; 10 bases map to TRBD2. The germline V gene encodes CDR1 SNHLY and CDR2 FYNNEI. With V trimmed by 0 bases and J by 2 bases, 4 bases remained unmatched. The CDR3 consists of 16 residues. The CDR3 sequence is CASSEATSGRPYEQYF. The CDR3 DNA is TGTGCCAGCAGTGAAGCGACTAGCGGGCGCCCCTACGAGCAGTACTTC.

The chain links TRBV27 to TRBJ2-1; the D gene is possibly TRBD2 (5 bases). In germline, CDR1 is MNHEY, CDR2 SMNVEV (reference sequence). The CDR3 loop spans 15 amino acids. V was pared by 2 bases and J by 10 bases, with 18 bases between. CDR3 DNA: TGTGCCAGCAGTTTAGGCTCGGGATTCCTTGGCGAGCAGTTCTTC. Translation gives CASSLGSGFLGEQFF.

J is TRBJ2-7 and V is TRBV7-3; no clear D. The CDR3 has 11 residues. V lost 5 bases to trimming and J lost 3 bases, with 5 bases between them. Germline CDR1 is SGHTA and CDR2 is FQGTGA. The CDR3 sequence: CASSPYYEQYF. Here the CDR3 DNA reads TGTGCCAGCAGCCCCTACTACGAGCAGTACTTC.

The chain combines TRBV19 with TRBJ2-2; 9 nucleotides match TRBD1. The CDR3 is made up of 16 amino acids. The germline gives CDR1 LNHDA, CDR2 SQIVND (reference sequence). Trimming took 0 bases from V and 5 from J; bases not matched to a gene: 4. This CDR3 is CASSIDWTGETGELFF. CDR3 nucleotides: TGTGCCAGTAGTATAGACTGGACAGGGGAAACCGGGGAGCTGTTTTTT.